This section outlines one T cell receptor beta chain sequence together with its context. Germline CDR1 and CDR2: SGHRS and YFSETQ. V was pared by 2 bases and J by 4 bases, with 4 bases of the junction left unmatched. The CDR3 spans 14 residues. The data belong to a study of blood T cell repertoires in COVID-19. The wider study: Collection of acute and convalescent COVID-19 samples took place in the United States, Italy and Spain.

Per the authors' pipeline: Reference gene primer amplification gave estimated nucleated cell counts. TCRdb's copy holds only in-frame clones and misses some; the assay was immunoSEQ multiplex PCR. Clonal size and the V and J genes are those of that table, whereas D and trimming came from the DNA. Counted here are some 350,000 clones, 83% occurring once; the ten biggest clones make up 2.5% to 3%. The chain uses TRBV5-1 and TRBJ1-2; 8 nucleotides align to TRBD1. This receptor was taken from a young man with active or convalescent COVID-19. The specimen was peripheral blood. CDR3 in amino acids: CASSLEGTGYGYTF. The CDR3 DNA is TGCGCCAGCAGCTTAGAAGGGACAGGCTATGGCTACACCTTC.